This paragraph reports one TCR beta chain. This record comes from a study of blood T cell repertoires in COVID-19. At the level of the study: Both acute and convalescent COVID-19 samples were obtained from the United States, Italy and Spain. PBMCs, B-cell-depleted T cells, or T cells provided the cDNA or gDNA that made up the material.

The trim removed 3 bases at V and 2 bases at J, leaving 10 bases unmatched. The germline V gene encodes CDR1 LGHDT and CDR2 YNNKEL (reference sequence). The CDR3 spans 17 residues. Original analysis: Estimates of nucleated cell counts were drawn from the amplification of reference gene primers. The data were produced by immunoSEQ multiplex PCR, yet TCRdb's version contains in-frame clones alone and is incomplete. Clone size and the V and J calls come from that table; the DNA yielded D and trimming. The profile shows 300,000 to 350,000 clones, roughly 87% of them singletons. The V and J genes are TRBV3-1 (or the pseudogene TRBV3-2) and TRBJ1-3, with 7 bases identical to TRBD1. This clonotype was obtained from a man aged 18 to 29 with active or convalescent COVID-19. Input material: peripheral blood. This CDR3 is CASSQLGGSITGNTIYF. In DNA, the CDR3 is TGTGCCAGCAGCCAGCTAGGGGGCTCAATAACTGGAAACACCATATATTTT.